The clone carrying this TCR beta chain came up many times. The sample belongs to a study of T cells in Graves' hyperthyroidism and ophthalmopathy. Trimming stripped 2 bases from V and 4 bases from J, with 9 bases between. Germline values: CDR1 SGHRS, CDR2 YFSETQ. There are 13 residues in the CDR3. Stable Graves' hyperthyroidism denoted no ophthalmopathy progression over 18 months. RNA transcripts served as the template for amplifying TCR beta CDR3 regions. A first-round RT-PCR of the TCR CDR3 used the HTBI primer set. Each CDR3 protein gets one entry after TCRdb re-called the multiplex PCR reads with MiXCR. The sample comprises nearly 110,000 distinct CDR3 sequences, roughly 15% of which are singletons, and around 42% rests with the top ten.

Input material: blood. The chain recombines TRBV5-1 with TRBJ2-5; D is uncertain. This TCR derives from a woman in her forties or fifties with Graves' hyperthyroidism. The CDR3 region is CASSLTSLETQYF. Here the CDR3 DNA reads TGCGCCAGCAGCTTAACCTCTTTAGAGACCCAGTACTTC.